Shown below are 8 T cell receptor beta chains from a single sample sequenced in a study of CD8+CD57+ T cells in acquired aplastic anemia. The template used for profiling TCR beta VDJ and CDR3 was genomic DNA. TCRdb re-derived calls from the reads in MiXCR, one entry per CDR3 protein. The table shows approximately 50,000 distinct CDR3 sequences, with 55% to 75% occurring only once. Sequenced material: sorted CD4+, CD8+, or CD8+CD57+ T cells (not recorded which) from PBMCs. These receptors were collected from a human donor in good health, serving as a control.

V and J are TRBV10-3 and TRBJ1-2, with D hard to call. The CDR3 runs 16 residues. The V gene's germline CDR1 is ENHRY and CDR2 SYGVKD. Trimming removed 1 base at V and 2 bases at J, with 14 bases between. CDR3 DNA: TGTGCCATCAGTGAGTGGGTCGTCGATCCCAACTATGGCTACACCTTC. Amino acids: CAISEWVVDPNYGYTF.

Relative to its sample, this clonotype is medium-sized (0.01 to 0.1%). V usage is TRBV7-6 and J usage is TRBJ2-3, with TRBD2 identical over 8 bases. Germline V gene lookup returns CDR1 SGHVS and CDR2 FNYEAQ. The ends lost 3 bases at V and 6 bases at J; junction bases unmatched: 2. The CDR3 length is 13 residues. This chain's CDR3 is CASSFSGSDTQYF. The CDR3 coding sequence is TGTGCCAGCAGCTTCAGCGGGAGTGATACGCAGTATTTT.

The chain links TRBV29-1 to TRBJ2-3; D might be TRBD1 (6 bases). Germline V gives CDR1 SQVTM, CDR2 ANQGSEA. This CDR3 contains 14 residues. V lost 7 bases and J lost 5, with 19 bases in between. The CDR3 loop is CSAEWSGDGDTQYF. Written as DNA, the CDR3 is TGCAGCGCCGAATGGTCAGGGGATGGAGATACGCAGTATTTT.

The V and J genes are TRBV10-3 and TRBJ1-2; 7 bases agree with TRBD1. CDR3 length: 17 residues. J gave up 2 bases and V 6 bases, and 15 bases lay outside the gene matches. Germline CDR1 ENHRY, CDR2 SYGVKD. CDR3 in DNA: TGTGCCATCAGGGGGGTTCTCGACAGGGCAGGCAACTATGGCTACACCTTC. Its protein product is CAIRGVLDRAGNYGYTF.

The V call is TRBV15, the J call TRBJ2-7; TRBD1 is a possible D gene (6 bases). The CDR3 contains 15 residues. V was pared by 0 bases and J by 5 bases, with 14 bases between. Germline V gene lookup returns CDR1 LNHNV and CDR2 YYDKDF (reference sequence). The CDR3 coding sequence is TGTGCCACCAGCAGAGATCTCCAACAGGGTAACGAGCAGTACTTC. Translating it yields CATSRDLQQGNEQYF.

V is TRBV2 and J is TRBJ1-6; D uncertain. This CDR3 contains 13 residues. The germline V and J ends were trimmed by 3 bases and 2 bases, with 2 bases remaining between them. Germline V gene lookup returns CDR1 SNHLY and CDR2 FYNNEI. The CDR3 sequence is CASSDPYNSPLHF. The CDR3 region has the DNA TGTGCCAGCAGTGACCCCTATAATTCACCCCTCCACTTT.

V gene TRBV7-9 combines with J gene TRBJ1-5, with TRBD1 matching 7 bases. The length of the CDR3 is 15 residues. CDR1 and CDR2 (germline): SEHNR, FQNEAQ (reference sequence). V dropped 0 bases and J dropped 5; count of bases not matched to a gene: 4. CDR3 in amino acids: CASSLADRVYQPQHF. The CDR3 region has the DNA TGTGCCAGCAGCTTAGCCGACAGGGTCTATCAGCCCCAGCATTTT.

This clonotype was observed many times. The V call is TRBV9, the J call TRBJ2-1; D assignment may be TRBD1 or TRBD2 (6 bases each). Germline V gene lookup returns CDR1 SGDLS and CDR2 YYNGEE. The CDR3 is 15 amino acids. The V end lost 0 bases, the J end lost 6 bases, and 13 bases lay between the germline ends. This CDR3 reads CASSVGGGGRNEQFF. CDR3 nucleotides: TGTGCCAGCAGCGTAGGAGGAGGGGGTCGCAATGAGCAGTTCTTC.